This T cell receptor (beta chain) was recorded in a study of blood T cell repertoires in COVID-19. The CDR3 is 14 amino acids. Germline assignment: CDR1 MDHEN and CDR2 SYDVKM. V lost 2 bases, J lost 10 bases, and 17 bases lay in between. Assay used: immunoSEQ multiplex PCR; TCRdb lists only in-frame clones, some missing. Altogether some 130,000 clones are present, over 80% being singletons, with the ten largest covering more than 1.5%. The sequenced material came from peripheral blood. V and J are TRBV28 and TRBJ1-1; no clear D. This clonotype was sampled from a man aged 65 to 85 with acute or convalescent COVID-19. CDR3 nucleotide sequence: TGTGCCAGCAGTTTACTCGCGCAGGATGTTACAGCTTTCTTT. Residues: CASSLLAQDVTAFF.